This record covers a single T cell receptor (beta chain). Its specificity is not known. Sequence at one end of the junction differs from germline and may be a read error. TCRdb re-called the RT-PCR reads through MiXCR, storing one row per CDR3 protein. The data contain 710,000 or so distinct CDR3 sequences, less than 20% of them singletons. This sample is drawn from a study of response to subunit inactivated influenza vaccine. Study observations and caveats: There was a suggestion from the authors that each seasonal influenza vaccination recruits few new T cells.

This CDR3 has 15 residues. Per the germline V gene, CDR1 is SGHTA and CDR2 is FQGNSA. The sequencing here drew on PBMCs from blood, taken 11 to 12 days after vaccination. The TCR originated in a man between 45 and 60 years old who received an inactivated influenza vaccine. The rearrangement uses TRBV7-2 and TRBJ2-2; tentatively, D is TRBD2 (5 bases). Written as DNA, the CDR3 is TGTGCCAGCATCCTTGGGGTCGCGAACACCGGGGAGCTGTCTTTT. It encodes CASILGVANTGELSF.